These 32 T cell receptor beta chains were all obtained from the same sample, sequenced in a study of T cells in localized non-small cell lung cancer. Some clones are missing from TCRdb's copy, which holds only in-frame ones; the method was immunoSEQ multiplex PCR. The sample lists 1,500 to 2,000 clones, approximately 32% seen once, with around 26% in the top ten. The sample was normal lung tissue next to the tumor, taken before any cancer treatment. These receptors all come from an older female donor with stage I lung adenocarcinoma.

This clone qualifies as medium-sized (0.01 to 0.1%). The chain joins TRBV11-3 to TRBJ1-1; a possible D gene is TRBD1 (5 bases). The CDR3 totals 16 residues. Trimming cost V 3 bases and J 4 bases, with 18 bases left between them. Germline CDR1 SGHNT, CDR2 YENEEA. The CDR3 protein is CASSLYPAAGTTEAFF. Here the CDR3 DNA reads TGTGCCAGCAGCTTGTACCCGGCGGCGGGGACCACTGAAGCTTTCTTT.

The chain couples TRBV28 to TRBJ2-3; TRBD1 matches at 7 bases. V lost 4 bases, J lost 0 bases, and 16 bases stayed unmatched. The germline V gene has CDR1 MDHEN and CDR2 SYDVKM. The CDR3 runs 19 residues. CDR3 DNA: TGTGCCAGCAGTTCCCCCACTAAGATAAACAGGGGCAGCACAGATACGCAGTATTTT. Translation: CASSSPTKINRGSTDTQYF. Using reference TRBV28 and TRBJ2-3 for the parts outside the CDR3, the full variable domain is DVKVTQSSRYLVKRTGEKVFLECVQDMDHENMFWYRQDPGLGLRLIYFSYDVKMKEKGDIPEGYSVSREKKERFSLILESASTNQTSMYLCASSSPTKINRGSTDTQYFGPGTRLTVL.

This chain uses TRBV10-3 with TRBJ2-1; TRBD2 might be the D (6 bases). This CDR3 contains 15 residues. CDR1 and CDR2 from the germline V gene are ENHRY and SYGVKD. Trimming pared 2 bases from V and 4 bases from J, leaving 12 bases between. The CDR3 region has the DNA TGTGCCATCAGTGAGCCTTCAGGAGGGTACAATGAGCAGTTCTTC. It encodes CAISEPSGGYNEQFF.

This chain links TRBV18 with TRBJ1-1; D is ambiguous. The germline CDR1 and CDR2 sequences are KGHSH and LQKENI. This CDR3 region has 14 residues. Deletions cut 6 bases from V and 4 bases from J, with 15 bases between. CDR3 residues: CASSATPTGTEAFF. The CDR3 DNA reads as TGTGCCAGCTCGGCTACCCCTACGGGCACTGAAGCTTTCTTT.

Judged by abundance, this clone is medium-sized. J is TRBJ1-3 and V is TRBV6-8; D gene uncertain. Germline V gives CDR1 MNHGY, CDR2 SAAAGT. Trimming removed 5 bases from V and 5 bases from J, with 16 bases in between. This CDR3 is 15 amino acids long. CDR3 bases: TGTGCCAGCAGTCCAAACACCGGCCCAAGAAACACCATATATTTT. It is translated as CASSPNTGPRNTIYF.

This chain connects TRBV5-1 to TRBJ1-1; D not resolved. This CDR3 is built from 16 residues. The ends were cut back, 1 base at V and 0 bases at J, with 13 bases in the middle. Germline V gene lookup returns CDR1 SGHRS and CDR2 YFSETQ. Written as DNA, the CDR3 is TGCGCCAGCAGCTTGATTGGACTGATCATGAACACTGAAGCTTTCTTT. Encoded protein: CASSLIGLIMNTEAFF.

This clone occurred a few times. The genes are TRBV7-5 and TRBJ1-5; the D call of TRBD1 is as the table states it, not checked on the DNA. TRBV7-5 is designated a pseudogene. This CDR3 is built from 17 residues. CDR3 loop: CASSASRGTGDNQPQHF. The CDR3 bases are TGTGCCAGCAGCGCCAGTCGGGGGACAGGTGACAATCAGCCCCAGCATTTT.

The sample holds a few counts of this clone. This chain uses TRBV9 with TRBJ1-1; no firm D call. This CDR3 has 12 residues. Trimming pared 6 bases from V and 0 bases from J, leaving 6 bases between. The germline gives CDR1 SGDLS, CDR2 YYNGEE. In DNA, the CDR3 is TGTGCCAGCAAAAGGTTGAACACTGAAGCTTTCTTT. Translation gives CASKRLNTEAFF.

The sample holds a few counts of this clone. V usage is TRBV6-8 and J usage is TRBJ2-1; 8 bases match TRBD2. Losses at the gene ends were 5 bases for V and 5 bases for J; bases not matched to a gene: 2. Germline V CDR1 and CDR2: MNHGY, SAAAGT. The CDR3 is 13 amino acids. CDR3 in DNA: TGTGCCAGCAGTCGCGGGGGGAACAATGAGCAGTTCTTC. It translates to CASSRGGNNEQFF.

Relative to its sample, this clone is medium-sized. The rearrangement joins TRBV11-3 to TRBJ2-7, with 8 bases identical to TRBD1. Germline CDR1 SGHNT, CDR2 YENEEA. The CDR3 runs to 15 residues. Trimming removed 4 bases from V and 2 bases from J; junction bases left unmatched: 7. The CDR3 loop is CASSSPTGETYEQYF. The CDR3 DNA sequence: TGTGCCAGCAGCTCCCCGACAGGGGAAACCTACGAGCAGTACTTC. The variable domain in full, with the rest retrieved from reference TRBV11-3 and TRBJ2-7, is EAGVVQSPRYKIIEKKQPVAFWCNPISGHNTLYWYLQNLGQGPELLIRYENEEAVDDSQLPKDRFSAERLKGVDSTLKIQPAELGDSAVYLCASSSPTGETYEQYFGPGTRLTVT.

Only a few counts were recorded for this clone. The V call is TRBV6-8, the J call TRBJ1-2; 7 nucleotides align to TRBD1. Germline-derived CDR1 and CDR2 are MNHGY and SAAAGT. The CDR3 runs 13 residues. V shed 10 bases, J shed 5 bases, and the junction held 10 bases outside the gene matches. CDR3 residues: CAISTGTFYGYTF. CDR3 in DNA: TGTGCCATCTCGACAGGGACTTTTTATGGCTACACCTTC.

This clone was observed a handful of times. The rearrangement uses TRBV28 and TRBJ2-1; D is ambiguous. V lost 7 bases and J lost 3, with 10 bases in between. Germline-derived CDR1 and CDR2 are MDHEN and SYDVKM. The CDR3 spans 13 residues. The CDR3 reads CASTLNNYNEQFF. In DNA, the CDR3 is TGTGCCAGCACCCTCAACAACTACAATGAGCAGTTCTTC.

V is TRBV11-3 and J is TRBJ2-4, with D perhaps TRBD2 (7 bases). Germline V gives CDR1 SGHNT, CDR2 YENEEA. Trimming cost V 4 bases and J 5 bases, with 18 bases left between them. The CDR3 is made up of 16 amino acids. The CDR3 here is CASSSQRGGTQNIQYF. In nucleotides, the CDR3 is TGTGCCAGCAGCTCACAAAGGGGGGGCACACAAAACATTCAGTACTTC.

The chain recombines TRBV19 with TRBJ2-5, with TRBD2 identical over 7 bases. V trimming: 4 bases; J trimming: 0 bases; junction bases outside the gene matches: 2. CDR1 and CDR2 from the germline V gene are LNHDA and SQIVND (reference sequence). This CDR3 is 14 amino acids long. In DNA, the CDR3 is TGTGCCAGTAGTAGGGGGGGGTACCAAGAGACCCAGTACTTC. This translates into CASSRGGYQETQYF.

This chain joins TRBV6-8 and TRBJ1-1; D gene ambiguous. The CDR3 runs 16 residues. The germline V gene has CDR1 MNHGY and CDR2 SAAAGT. V was trimmed by 6 bases and J by 3 bases, leaving 20 bases between them. Here the CDR3 DNA reads TGTGCCAGCAGCCGAACGACGACACTGAGACACACTGAAGCTTTCTTT. Translated, it gives CASSRTTTLRHTEAFF.

The gene calls are TRBV28 and TRBJ1-2; 9 nucleotides match TRBD1. Germline V gene lookup returns CDR1 MDHEN and CDR2 SYDVKM. With V trimmed by 3 bases and J by 4 bases, 3 bases remained unmatched. The CDR3 extends over 14 amino acids. CDR3 residues: CASSFRTGAYGYTF. CDR3 DNA sequence: TGTGCCAGCAGTTTTAGGACAGGGGCCTATGGCTACACCTTC.

This clone was detected only a few times. V is TRBV30 and J is TRBJ2-1; TRBD1 aligns across 9 bases. Trimming cost V 4 bases and J 7 bases; bases outside gene matches: 14. The CDR3 contains 16 residues. Germline V gene sequence: CDR1 GTSNPN, CDR2 SVGIG (reference sequence). This chain's CDR3 is CAWIPMVGQGTNEQFF. CDR3 sequence (DNA): TGTGCCTGGATCCCTATGGTGGGACAGGGAACGAATGAGCAGTTCTTC.

The genes are TRBV11-3 and TRBJ2-2; 8 bases agree with TRBD1. Looked up from germline, CDR1 is SGHNT and CDR2 is YENEEA. The CDR3 spans 17 residues. V was clipped by 5 bases and J by 4 bases; unmatched bases: 12. This CDR3 reads CASSPLYQGASTGELFF. The DNA for the CDR3 is TGTGCCAGCAGCCCTCTCTATCAGGGGGCGAGCACCGGGGAGCTGTTTTTT.

This clone was seen more than once but under ten times. The V gene is TRBV6-8, the J gene TRBJ1-1; no firm D call. With 0 bases removed from V and 0 bases from J, the gap between germline ends came to 8 bases. The CDR3 is made up of 15 amino acids. Germline loops: CDR1 MNHGY, CDR2 SAAAGT. The CDR3 here is CASSYSSVLNTEAFF. DNA of the CDR3: TGTGCCAGCAGTTACTCGTCGGTTTTGAACACTGAAGCTTTCTTT.

CDR3 in amino acids: CAWSVQTEGYTF. The CDR3 DNA reads as TGTGCCTGGAGTGTACAGACGGAGGGTTACACCTTC. This chain links TRBV30 with TRBJ1-2, with D hard to call. Trimming took 0 bases from V and 11 from J, leaving 13 bases between them. Per the germline V gene, CDR1 is GTSNPN and CDR2 is SVGIG (reference sequence). CDR3 size: 12 residues. Variable domain in full (rest from reference TRBV30 and TRBJ1-2): SQTIHQWPATLVQPVGSPLSLECTVEGTSNPNLYWYRQAAGRGLQLLFYSVGIGQISSEVPQNLSASRPQDRQFILSSKKLLLSDSGFYLCAWSVQTEGYTFGSGTRLTVV.

The chain has TRBV29-1 and TRBJ2-1; 9 positions agree with TRBD1. The J segment lost 1 base and the V segment lost 6 bases, leaving 4 bases of the junction unmatched. This CDR3 comprises 14 residues. Germline loops: CDR1 SQVTM, CDR2 ANQGSEA. The CDR3 nucleotides are TGCAGCGTAGCCGGGACAGGGTCCTACAATGAGCAGTTCTTC. This codes for CSVAGTGSYNEQFF.

V is TRBV6-8 and J is TRBJ1-2; D is unclear. Germline V gene lookup returns CDR1 MNHGY and CDR2 SAAAGT. The CDR3 runs 13 residues. Trimming removed 7 bases at V and 1 base at J, with 10 bases between. The CDR3 bases are TGTGCCAGCACGCTGGGAATTAACTATGGCTACACCTTC. This translates into CASTLGINYGYTF.

This clone was counted only a few times. The J gene is TRBJ1-2, the V gene TRBV11-3; D is possibly TRBD1 (5 bases). This CDR3 is 15 amino acids long. The germline V and J ends were trimmed by 1 base and 8 bases, with 17 bases remaining between them. Germline V gives CDR1 SGHNT, CDR2 YENEEA. The chain's CDR3 is CASSLVRGALWGYTF. CDR3 DNA sequence: TGTGCCAGCAGCTTAGTACGCGGGGCTCTATGGGGCTACACCTTC.

This clone is categorized as medium-sized. The V gene is TRBV11-3, the J gene TRBJ1-4; D is perhaps TRBD1 (6 bases). The CDR3 is 15 amino acids. The V and J ends lost 3 bases and 8 bases respectively, with 16 bases between them. Per germline, CDR1 SGHNT and CDR2 YENEEA. The CDR3 reads CASSLTAGADEKLFF. As DNA, the CDR3 is TGTGCCAGCAGCTTGACGGCAGGGGCTGACGAAAAACTGTTTTTT.

The sample holds a few counts of this clone. V and J are TRBV18 and TRBJ2-1; 14 positions match TRBD2. The CDR3 extends over 16 amino acids. Germline CDR1 reads KGHSH; CDR2 reads LQKENI. J lost 7 bases, V lost 3 bases, and 5 bases had no gene match. Here the CDR3 reads CASSPSTSGRVNEQFF. CDR3 coding DNA: TGTGCCAGCTCACCTTCGACTAGCGGGAGGGTTAATGAGCAGTTCTTC.

The chain employs TRBV19 and TRBJ2-1, with D possibly being TRBD2 (6 bases). V lost 9 bases to trimming and J lost 8 bases, with 23 bases between them. Germline CDR1 LNHDA, CDR2 SQIVND (reference sequence). CDR3 size: 15 residues. The CDR3 coding sequence is TGTGCCAGCAGGGTTTCTTTGGGGGGTGGTGATGAGCAGTTCTTC. Encoded protein: CASRVSLGGGDEQFF.

The chain links TRBV5-1 to TRBJ1-1, with 7 bases that match TRBD1. This CDR3 comprises 15 residues. Trimming cost V 4 bases and J 4 bases; bases outside gene matches: 10. Germline V lookup: CDR1 SGHRS, CDR2 YFSETQ. DNA of the CDR3: TGCGCCAGCAGCCCGACGGGACAGAGTGGCACTGAAGCTTTCTTT. It encodes CASSPTGQSGTEAFF. The complete variable domain, with remaining parts taken from reference TRBV5-1 and TRBJ1-1, reads KAGVTQTPRYLIKTRGQQVTLSCSPISGHRSVSWYQQTPGQGLQFLFEYFSETQRNKGNFPGRFSGRQFSNSRSEMNVSTLELGDSALYLCASSPTGQSGTEAFFGQGTRLTVV.

The genes are TRBV10-2 and TRBJ2-7; 8 nucleotides align to TRBD2. The V and J ends lost 0 bases and 3 bases, in that order; junction bases with no gene match: 4. The CDR3 contains 15 residues. Germline V gives CDR1 WSHSY, CDR2 SAAADI. The CDR3 protein is CASSESSGSGYEQYF. For the CDR3, the DNA is TGCGCCAGCAGTGAGTCAAGCGGGAGCGGCTACGAGCAGTACTTC.

The table lists this clone with a few counts. The V call is TRBV9, the J call TRBJ1-5, with 7 bases aligning to TRBD1. This CDR3 comprises 15 residues. With V trimmed by 5 bases and J by 7 bases, 12 bases remained unmatched. CDR1 SGDLS and CDR2 YYNGEE come from the germline V gene. For the CDR3, the DNA is TGTGCCAGCAGTGAAGATCCGACAGGGACGCAGCCCCAGCATTTT. Protein product: CASSEDPTGTQPQHF.

V and J are TRBV12-5 and TRBJ2-1, with TRBD2 matching over 10 bases. This CDR3 has 20 residues. J gave up 1 base and V 0 bases, and 12 bases lay outside the gene matches. Germline CDR1 and CDR2: LGHNT and FRNRAP. As DNA, the CDR3 is TGTGCTAGTGGTTTGGTAAGGGCTAGCGGGAGTGGGGGATCCTACAATGAGCAGTTCTTC. This codes for CASGLVRASGSGGSYNEQFF. The full variable domain, completed using reference TRBV12-5 and TRBJ2-1, is DARVTQTPRHKVTEMGQEVTMRCQPILGHNTVFWYRQTMMQGLELLAYFRNRAPLDDSGMPKDRFSAEMPDATLATLKIQPSEPRDSAVYFCASGLVRASGSGGSYNEQFFGPGTRLTVL.

The V and J genes are TRBV18 and TRBJ1-5; 10 bases match TRBD1. Trimming took 2 bases from V and 6 from J; bases not matched to a gene: 4. The CDR3 totals 15 residues. Germline CDR1 KGHSH, CDR2 LQKENI. The DNA of the CDR3 is TGTGCCAGCTCACCAAGACAGGGGGCGGGTCAGCCCCAGCATTTT. This sequence encodes CASSPRQGAGQPQHF.

The table lists this clone with a few counts. V and J are TRBV19 and TRBJ2-1; the match to TRBD2 covers 7 bases. This CDR3 has 16 residues. The V and J ends lost 5 bases and 0 bases, in that order; junction bases with no gene match: 7. Germline CDR1 reads LNHDA; CDR2 reads SQIVND (reference sequence). As DNA, the CDR3 is TGTGCCAGTAGTGGGAGGATAGCGGGCTCCTACAATGAGCAGTTCTTC. Residues: CASSGRIAGSYNEQFF.